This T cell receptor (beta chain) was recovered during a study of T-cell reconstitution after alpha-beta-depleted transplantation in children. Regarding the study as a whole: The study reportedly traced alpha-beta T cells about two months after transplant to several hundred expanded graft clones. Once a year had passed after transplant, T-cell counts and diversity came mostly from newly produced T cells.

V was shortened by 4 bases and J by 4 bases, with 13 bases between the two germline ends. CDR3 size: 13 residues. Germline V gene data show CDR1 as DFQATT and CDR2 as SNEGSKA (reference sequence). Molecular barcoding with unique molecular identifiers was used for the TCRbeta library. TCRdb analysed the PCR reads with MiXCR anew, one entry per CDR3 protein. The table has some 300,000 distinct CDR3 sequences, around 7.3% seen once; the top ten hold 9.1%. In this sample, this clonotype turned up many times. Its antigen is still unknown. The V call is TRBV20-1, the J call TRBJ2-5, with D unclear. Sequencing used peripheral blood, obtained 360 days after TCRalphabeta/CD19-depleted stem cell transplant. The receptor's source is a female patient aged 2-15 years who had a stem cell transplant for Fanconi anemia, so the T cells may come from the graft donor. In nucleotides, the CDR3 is TGCAGTGCTAACAGCCCGGCAGGAGAGACCCAGTACTTC. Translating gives CSANSPAGETQYF.